Each of the 23 T cell receptor beta chains below was sequenced from the same sample in a study of early T cells in non-severe SARS-CoV-2 infection. Each CDR3 protein gets one entry after TCRdb re-called the 5' RACE reads with MiXCR. The table lists tens of thousands of distinct CDR3 sequences, approximately 11% of them singletons, with around 15% in the top ten. The input for sequencing was whole blood, taken at baseline. These receptors came from an adult who was a healthcare worker with PCR-confirmed SARS-CoV-2 infection or an uninfected control (not recorded which).

This sequence joins TRBV10-3 and TRBJ1-2, with 11 bases that match TRBD1. CDR3 length: 14 residues. V was pared by 8 bases and J by 2 bases, with 4 bases of the junction left unmatched. CDR1 and CDR2 from the germline V gene are ENHRY and SYGVKD. In DNA form, the CDR3 reads TGTGCCATCCAACGGGACAGGGGGAACTATGGCTACACCTTC. This encodes CAIQRDRGNYGYTF.

The chain joins TRBV11-2 to TRBJ2-1; unclear D gene. Germline values: CDR1 SGHAT, CDR2 FQNNGV. Trimming removed 1 base from V and 8 bases from J, with 15 bases in between. This CDR3 spans 15 amino acids. The CDR3 reads CASSLAGGHADEQFF. Here the CDR3 DNA reads TGTGCCAGCAGCTTAGCCGGCGGCCATGCCGATGAGCAGTTCTTC.

In this sample, this clonotype turned up a few times. V usage is TRBV4-1 and J usage is TRBJ1-1; maybe TRBD1 (6 bases). Germline CDR1 reads MGHRA; CDR2 reads YSYEKL. This CDR3 has 16 residues. V shed 0 bases and J shed 1 base, with 12 bases lying between them. CDR3 region: CASSQDIAGANTEAFF. CDR3 coding DNA: TGCGCCAGCAGCCAAGATATCGCGGGGGCGAACACTGAAGCTTTCTTT.

This clonotype was counted only a few times. The rearrangement links TRBV19 to TRBJ2-1; 13 bases are shared with TRBD2. The CDR3 extends over 18 amino acids. The V gene's germline CDR1 is LNHDA and CDR2 SQIVND (reference sequence). After removal of 4 bases from V and 4 bases from J, the junction contained 10 bases not matched to a gene. This CDR3 reads CASSKGPGTSGMYNEQFF. The CDR3 DNA follows: TGTGCCAGTAGTAAAGGCCCCGGGACTAGCGGGATGTACAATGAGCAGTTCTTC.

This clonotype was seen at least ten times. The chain has TRBV29-1 and TRBJ1-5; weak D call: TRBD1 (6 bases). The CDR3 is 12 residues long. Germline V gene lookup returns CDR1 SQVTM and CDR2 ANQGSEA. V dropped 6 bases and J dropped 4 bases, with 10 bases sitting between them. The CDR3 region has the DNA TGCAGCGTGGGGGACATTAATCAGCCCCAGCATTTT. It is translated as CSVGDINQPQHF.

The sample holds many counts of this clonotype. The V gene is TRBV28, the J gene TRBJ2-5; tentatively, D is TRBD1 (5 bases). The CDR3 runs 13 residues. CDR1 and CDR2 (germline): MDHEN, SYDVKM. Trimming left V 6 bases short and J 0 bases short, with 8 bases between. CDR3 protein: CASSDSHQETQYF. CDR3 in DNA: TGTGCCAGCAGCGACAGTCACCAAGAGACCCAGTACTTC.

This clonotype appeared a few times. V gene TRBV4-3 combines with J gene TRBJ2-1; the match to TRBD2 covers 9 bases. In germline, CDR1 is LGHNA, CDR2 YSLEER. The CDR3 length is 17 residues. J gave up 5 bases and V 1 base, and 9 bases lay outside the gene matches. The CDR3 loop reads CASSQGGRGRVHNEQFF. The CDR3 DNA reads as TGCGCCAGCAGCCAAGGTGGGCGCGGGAGGGTTCACAATGAGCAGTTCTTC.

A single count supports this clonotype. The chain uses TRBV7-2 and TRBJ1-2; D unresolved. Germline V gene sequence: CDR1 SGHTA, CDR2 FQGNSA. CDR3 length: 15 residues. V lost 0 bases to trimming and J lost 2 bases, with 10 bases between them. This chain's CDR3 is CTSSLAKGTNYGYTF. The DNA of the CDR3 is TGTACCAGCAGCTTAGCTAAGGGAACCAACTATGGCTACACCTTC.

This clonotype has a handful of counts. This chain links TRBV5-1 with TRBJ2-1; 7 nucleotides match TRBD2. The V segment lost 5 bases and the J segment 7 bases; nucleotides outside the gene matches: 9. The germline gives CDR1 SGHRS, CDR2 YFSETQ. The CDR3 covers 14 residues. As DNA, the CDR3 is TGCGCCAGCAGTTCTTACAGCGGGAAGAATGAGCAGTTCTTC. Its protein is CASSSYSGKNEQFF.

The chain carries TRBV20-1 and TRBJ1-1; D remains unclear. CDR1 and CDR2 (germline): DFQATT, SNEGSKA (reference sequence). Trimming took 4 bases from V and 2 from J, leaving 11 bases between them. The CDR3 loop spans 13 amino acids. The CDR3 sequence: CSAKPPGNTEAFF. CDR3 nucleotide sequence: TGCAGTGCTAAACCGCCGGGAAACACTGAAGCTTTCTTT.

At least ten counts were recorded for this clonotype. The chain links TRBV24-1 to TRBJ2-1; possibly TRBD2 for D (5 bases). Germline V gene data show CDR1 as KGHDR and CDR2 as SFDVKD. The CDR3 runs 12 residues. V was trimmed by 9 bases and J by 1 base, leaving 6 bases between them. The CDR3 region has the DNA TGTGCCACCCGGGGTTCCTACAATGAGCAGTTCTTC. This gives the protein CATRGSYNEQFF.

This clonotype is categorized as medium-sized. The V and J genes are TRBV28 and TRBJ1-2, with D possibly matching TRBD1 (5 bases). Germline loops: CDR1 MDHEN, CDR2 SYDVKM. This CDR3 contains 15 residues. V lost 7 bases and J lost 0, with 15 bases in between. CDR3 nucleotide sequence: TGTGCCAGCATTTCTGGGGCAGATTCTAACTATGGCTACACCTTC. Translating gives CASISGADSNYGYTF.

This clonotype was counted a few times. J is TRBJ2-3 and V is TRBV10-2; 9 bases map to TRBD1. The CDR3 consists of 16 residues. After removal of 4 bases from V and 5 bases from J, the junction contained 10 bases not matched to a gene. Germline values: CDR1 WSHSY, CDR2 SAAADI. CDR3 sequence: CASSGPSQGAGDTQYF. CDR3 DNA: TGCGCCAGCAGTGGGCCCTCACAGGGGGCTGGAGATACGCAGTATTTT.

The chain combines TRBV12-3 or TRBV12-4 with TRBJ1-6, with 7 bases that match TRBD1. V lost 5 bases and J lost 12; bases outside the gene matches: 10. This CDR3 has 14 residues. CDR3: CASSPGGRQGPLHF. The CDR3 DNA is TGTGCCAGCAGTCCGGGGGGACGACAGGGACCCCTCCACTTT.

The chain has TRBV6-2 or TRBV6-3 and TRBJ2-7, with D possibly matching TRBD2 (7 bases). This CDR3 has 14 amino acids. Trimming stripped 6 bases from V and 7 bases from J, with 19 bases between. CDR1 and CDR2 (germline): MNHEY, SVGEGT. The CDR3 DNA reads as TGTGCCAGCAGACCGTCCGGGGGGCGCGAGGAGCAGTACTTC. This encodes CASRPSGGREEQYF.

This clonotype was counted between two and nine times. The CDR3 loop reads CASSKDLTSVGETQYF. CDR3 nucleotide sequence: TGCGCCAGCAGCAAAGACCTTACTAGCGTAGGAGAGACCCAGTACTTC. The gene calls are TRBV5-1 and TRBJ2-5; 7 positions agree with TRBD2. The CDR3 is 16 amino acids. Germline CDR1 SGHRS, CDR2 YFSETQ. V was clipped by 4 bases and J by 4 bases; unmatched bases: 13.

This clonotype came up many times. The chain employs TRBV30 and TRBJ1-1; 9 nucleotides line up with TRBD1. This CDR3 is 14 amino acids long. The V segment lost 8 bases and the J segment 7 bases; nucleotides outside the gene matches: 14. Germline CDR1 is GTSNPN and CDR2 is SVGIG (reference sequence). The CDR3 reads CAGKTGTGTDEAFF. The CDR3 coding sequence is TGTGCCGGCAAAACCGGGACAGGGACCGATGAAGCTTTCTTT.

The rearrangement uses TRBV28 and TRBJ2-5; 10 bases are shared with TRBD2. This CDR3 comprises 14 residues. In germline, CDR1 is MDHEN, CDR2 SYDVKM. The J segment lost 5 bases and the V segment lost 5 bases, leaving 5 bases of the junction unmatched. CDR3 region: CASSPHSGRETQYF. CDR3 nucleotide sequence: TGTGCCAGCAGTCCACATAGCGGGAGGGAGACCCAGTACTTC.

The chain couples TRBV24-1 to TRBJ1-1; the D is unclear. V dropped 8 bases and J dropped 2 bases, with 11 bases sitting between them. Germline CDR1 KGHDR, CDR2 SFDVKD. The length of the CDR3 is 13 residues. DNA of the CDR3: TGTGCCACCATGGGAGAGGAAAACACTGAAGCTTTCTTT. This gives the protein CATMGEENTEAFF.

This clonotype was found many times. This chain joins TRBV7-2 and TRBJ1-2; 7 positions agree with TRBD1. From germline, CDR1 is SGHTA and CDR2 FQGNSA. V gave up 5 bases and J gave up 8 bases; unmatched junction bases: 8. The CDR3 spans 13 residues. The CDR3 region has the DNA TGTGCCAGCAGCCTCGGACAGGTGGCAGGCTACACCTTC. Translated, it gives CASSLGQVAGYTF. Drawing the rest from reference TRBV7-2 and TRBJ1-2, the complete variable domain is GAGVSQSPSNKVTEKGKDVELRCDPISGHTALYWYRQSLGQGLEFLIYFQGNSAPDKSGLPSDRFSAERTGGSVSTLTIQRTQQEDSAVYLCASSLGQVAGYTFGSGTRLTVV.

This clonotype was counted ten times or more. CDR3 in amino acids: CSARVPPGTQYF. DNA of the CDR3: TGCAGTGCTAGAGTACCCCCTGGGACCCAGTACTTC. The chain is built from TRBV20-1 and TRBJ2-5; D is uncertain. The CDR3 extends over 12 amino acids. Deletions cut 1 base from V and 7 bases from J, with 10 bases between. Germline CDR1 is DFQATT and CDR2 is SNEGSKA (reference sequence).

The table lists this clonotype with a few counts. The gene calls are TRBV4-1 and TRBJ2-6; D is ambiguous. The CDR3 loop spans 14 amino acids. Germline CDR1 is MGHRA and CDR2 is YSYEKL. V was shortened by 4 bases and J by 2 bases, with 6 bases between the two germline ends. The CDR3 reads CASSPMAGANVLTF. The CDR3 DNA reads TGCGCCAGCAGCCCAATGGCTGGGGCCAACGTCCTGACTTTC.

This chain connects TRBV28 to TRBJ2-7; tentative D call: TRBD2 (6 bases). This CDR3 is 15 amino acids long. V dropped 3 bases and J dropped 2 bases, with 14 bases sitting between them. Germline-derived CDR1 and CDR2 are MDHEN and SYDVKM. CDR3 protein: CASSFRETTTYEQYF. Here the CDR3 DNA reads TGTGCCAGCAGTTTTCGGGAGACAACGACCTACGAGCAGTACTTC.